This T cell receptor beta chain is from a study of CDR3 diversity in severe acne. V trimming: 6 bases; J trimming: 4 bases; junction bases outside the gene matches: 5. Germline V gives CDR1 SNHLY, CDR2 FYNNEI. The CDR3 length is 15 residues. TCRdb reanalysed the PCR reads using MiXCR and keeps one entry per CDR3 protein. Of some 90,000 distinct CDR3 sequences in the sample, under 55% were seen once. This clonotype occurred many times. Sequencing used blood. The sequence was obtained from a male donor with severe acne vulgaris. The chain employs TRBV2 and TRBJ2-1; 11 bases fit TRBD2. The CDR3 protein is CASRTGTSGYNEQFF. CDR3 DNA sequence: TGTGCCAGCAGGACCGGGACTAGCGGATACAATGAGCAGTTCTTC.